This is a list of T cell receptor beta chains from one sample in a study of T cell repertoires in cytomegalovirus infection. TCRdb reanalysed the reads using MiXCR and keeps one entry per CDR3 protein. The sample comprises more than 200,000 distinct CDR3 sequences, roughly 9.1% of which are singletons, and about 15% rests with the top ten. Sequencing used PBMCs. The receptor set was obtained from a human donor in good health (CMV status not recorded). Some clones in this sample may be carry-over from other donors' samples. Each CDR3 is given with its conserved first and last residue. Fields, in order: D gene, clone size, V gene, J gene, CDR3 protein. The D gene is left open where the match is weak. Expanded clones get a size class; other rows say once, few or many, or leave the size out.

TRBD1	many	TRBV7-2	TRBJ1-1	CASSLVSLTGTLNTEAFF
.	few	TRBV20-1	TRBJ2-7	CSADEIREQYF
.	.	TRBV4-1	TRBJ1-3	CASSKTEPGNTIYF
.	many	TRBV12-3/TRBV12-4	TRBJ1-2	CASSLGGSTYDGYTF
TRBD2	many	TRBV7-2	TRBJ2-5	CASSMGLAKAETQYF
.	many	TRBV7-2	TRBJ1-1	CASQGPGQNTEAFF
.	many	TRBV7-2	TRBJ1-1	CASSRRVGEDTEAFF
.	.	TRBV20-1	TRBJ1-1	CSARSAMMNTEAFF
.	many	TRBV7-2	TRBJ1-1	CASRQPNRALNTEAFF
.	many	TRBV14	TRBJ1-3	CASSPTLSGNTIYF
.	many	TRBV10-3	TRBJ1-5	CAIAFRDDQPQHF
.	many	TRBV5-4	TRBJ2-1	CASWERNEQFF
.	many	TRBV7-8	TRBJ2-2	CASSVVMGTGELFF